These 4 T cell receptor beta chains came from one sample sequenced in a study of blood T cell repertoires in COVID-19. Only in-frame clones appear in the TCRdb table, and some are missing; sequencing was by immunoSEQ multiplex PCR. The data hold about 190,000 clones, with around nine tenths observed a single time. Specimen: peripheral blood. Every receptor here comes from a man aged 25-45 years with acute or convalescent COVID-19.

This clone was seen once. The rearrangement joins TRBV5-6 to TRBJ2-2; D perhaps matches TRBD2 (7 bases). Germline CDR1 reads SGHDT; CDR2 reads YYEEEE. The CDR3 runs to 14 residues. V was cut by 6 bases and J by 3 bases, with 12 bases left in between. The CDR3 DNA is TGTGCCAGCACCCCCGGGGGGCACACCGGGGAGCTGTTTTTT. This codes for CASTPGGHTGELFF.

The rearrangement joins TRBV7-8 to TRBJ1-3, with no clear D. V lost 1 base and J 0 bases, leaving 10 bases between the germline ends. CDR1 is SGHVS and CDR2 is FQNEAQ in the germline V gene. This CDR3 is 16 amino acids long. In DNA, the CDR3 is TGTGCCAGCAGCTTAGGTAGAGCCGACTCTGGAAACACCATATATTTT. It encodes CASSLGRADSGNTIYF.

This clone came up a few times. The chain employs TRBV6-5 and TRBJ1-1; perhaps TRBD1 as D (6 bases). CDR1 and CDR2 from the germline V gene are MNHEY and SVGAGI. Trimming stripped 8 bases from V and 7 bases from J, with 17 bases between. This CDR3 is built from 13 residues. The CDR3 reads CASRLGQRLEAFF. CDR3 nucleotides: TGTGCCAGCCGACTCGGACAGAGGCTTGAAGCTTTCTTT.

This CDR3 is CASTSGQGREKLFF. The CDR3 coding sequence is TGTGCCAGCACTTCCGGACAGGGTCGCGAAAAACTGTTTTTT. V usage is TRBV6-5 and J usage is TRBJ1-4, with TRBD1 matching over 8 bases. Unmatched junction bases numbered 9, after V lost 7 bases and J lost 8 bases. Germline lookup yields CDR1 MNHEY and CDR2 SVGAGI. This CDR3 is built from 14 residues.